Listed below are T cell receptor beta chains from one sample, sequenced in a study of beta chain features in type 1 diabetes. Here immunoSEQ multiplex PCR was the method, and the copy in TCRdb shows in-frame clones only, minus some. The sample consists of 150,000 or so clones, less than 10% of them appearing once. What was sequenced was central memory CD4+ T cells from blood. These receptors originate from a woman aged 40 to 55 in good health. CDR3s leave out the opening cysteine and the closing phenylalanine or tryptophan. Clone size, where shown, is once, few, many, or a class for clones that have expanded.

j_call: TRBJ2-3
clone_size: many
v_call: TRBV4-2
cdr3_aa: ASSPASGGRTDTQY

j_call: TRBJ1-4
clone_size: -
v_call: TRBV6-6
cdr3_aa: ASTTGNEKLF

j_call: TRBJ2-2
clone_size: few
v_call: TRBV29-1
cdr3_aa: SVRDTGELF

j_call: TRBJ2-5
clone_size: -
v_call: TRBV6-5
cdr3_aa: ASGIQQETQY

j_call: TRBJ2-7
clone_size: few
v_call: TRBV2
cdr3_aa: ASSEGGASSYEQY

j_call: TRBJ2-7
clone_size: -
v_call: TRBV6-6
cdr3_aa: ASTPSPTYEQY

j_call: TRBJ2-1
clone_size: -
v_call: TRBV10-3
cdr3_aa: AISPIAGGSNEQF

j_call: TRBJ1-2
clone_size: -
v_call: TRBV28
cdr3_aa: ASSSSGQNYGYT

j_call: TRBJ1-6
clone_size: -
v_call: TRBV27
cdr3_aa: ASSARQGGSPGGNSPLH

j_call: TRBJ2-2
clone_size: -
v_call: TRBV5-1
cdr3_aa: ASSSEWTGSTGELF

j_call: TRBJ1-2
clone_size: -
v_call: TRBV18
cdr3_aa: ASSPPLTGTNLGSSGYT

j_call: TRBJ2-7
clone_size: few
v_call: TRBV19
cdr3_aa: ASSLGRGLYEQY

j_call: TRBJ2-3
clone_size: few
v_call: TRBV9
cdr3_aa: ASSISTDTQY

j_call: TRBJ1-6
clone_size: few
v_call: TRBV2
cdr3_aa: ASSGGARNSPLH

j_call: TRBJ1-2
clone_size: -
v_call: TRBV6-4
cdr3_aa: ASRRSAGQEFNYGYT

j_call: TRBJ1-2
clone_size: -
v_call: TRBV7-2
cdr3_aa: ASSLGGTGGHGYT

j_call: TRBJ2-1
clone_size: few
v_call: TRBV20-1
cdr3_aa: SARSGNEQF

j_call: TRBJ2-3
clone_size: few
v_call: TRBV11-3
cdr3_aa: ASSFGTDTQY

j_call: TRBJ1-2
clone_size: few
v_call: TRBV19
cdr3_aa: ASYTHRGDYGYT

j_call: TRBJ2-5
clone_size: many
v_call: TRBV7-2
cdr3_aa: ASSSGLGLKETQY

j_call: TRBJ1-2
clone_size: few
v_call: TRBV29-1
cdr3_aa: SVDLESNYGYT

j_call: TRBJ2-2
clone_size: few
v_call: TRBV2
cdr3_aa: ASSSTSGGARNTGELF

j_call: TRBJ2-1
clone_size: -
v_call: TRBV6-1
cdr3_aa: ASTHARIFDEQF

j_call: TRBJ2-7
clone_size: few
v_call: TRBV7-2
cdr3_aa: ASGAGTGNEQY

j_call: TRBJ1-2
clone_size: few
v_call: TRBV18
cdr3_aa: ASSRIGTDYGYT

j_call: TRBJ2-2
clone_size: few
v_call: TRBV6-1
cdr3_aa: ASRGLAGSGELF

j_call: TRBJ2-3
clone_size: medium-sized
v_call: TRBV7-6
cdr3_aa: ASSWTGSDTQY

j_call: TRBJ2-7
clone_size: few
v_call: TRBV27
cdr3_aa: ASSPGQKLEQY

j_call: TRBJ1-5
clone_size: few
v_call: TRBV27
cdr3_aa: ASSLGANQPQH

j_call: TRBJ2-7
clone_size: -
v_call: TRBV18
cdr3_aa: ASSPSRTGDHEQY

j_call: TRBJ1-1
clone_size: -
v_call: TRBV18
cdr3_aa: ASSPTGTGGRTEAF

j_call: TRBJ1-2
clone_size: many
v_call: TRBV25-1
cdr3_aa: ASRPTGTSIYGYT

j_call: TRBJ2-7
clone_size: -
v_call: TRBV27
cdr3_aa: ASSFQGPYEQY

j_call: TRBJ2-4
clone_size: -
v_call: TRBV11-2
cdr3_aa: ASSPIRSGLAINIQY

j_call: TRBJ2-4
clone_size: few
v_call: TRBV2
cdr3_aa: ASSAAGVAKNIQY

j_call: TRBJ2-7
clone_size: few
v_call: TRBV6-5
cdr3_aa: ASSSGSTYEQY

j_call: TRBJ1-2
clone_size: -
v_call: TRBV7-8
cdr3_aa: ASSSGTGKGYT

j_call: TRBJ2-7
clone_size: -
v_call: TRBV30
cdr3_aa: AWRPAGGETYEQY

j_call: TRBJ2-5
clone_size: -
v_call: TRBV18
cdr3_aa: ASSLQGTETQY

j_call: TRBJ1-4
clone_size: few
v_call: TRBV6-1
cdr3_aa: ASSELGSANEKLF

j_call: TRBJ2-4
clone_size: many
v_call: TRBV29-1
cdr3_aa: SVLDGGNIQY

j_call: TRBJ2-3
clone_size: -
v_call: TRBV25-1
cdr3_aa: ASLDATDTQY